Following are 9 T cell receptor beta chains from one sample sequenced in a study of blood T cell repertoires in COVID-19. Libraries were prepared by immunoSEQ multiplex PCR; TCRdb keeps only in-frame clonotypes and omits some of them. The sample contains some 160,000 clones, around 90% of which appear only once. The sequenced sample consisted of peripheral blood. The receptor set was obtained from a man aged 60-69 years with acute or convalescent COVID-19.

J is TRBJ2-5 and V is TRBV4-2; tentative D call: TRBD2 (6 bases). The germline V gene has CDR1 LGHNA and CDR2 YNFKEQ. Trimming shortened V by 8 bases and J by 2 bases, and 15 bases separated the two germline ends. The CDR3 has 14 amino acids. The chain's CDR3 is CASSSRDSQETQYF. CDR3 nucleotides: TGTGCCAGCTCCTCCCGGGACTCACAAGAGACCCAGTACTTC.

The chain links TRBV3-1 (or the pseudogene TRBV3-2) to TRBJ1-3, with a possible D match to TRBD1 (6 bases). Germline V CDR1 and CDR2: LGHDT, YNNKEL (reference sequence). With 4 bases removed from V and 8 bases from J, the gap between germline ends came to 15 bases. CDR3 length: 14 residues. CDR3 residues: CASSPQGQRDTIYF. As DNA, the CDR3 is TGTGCCAGCAGCCCCCAAGGACAGAGGGACACCATATATTTT.

CDR3 nucleotides: TGTGCCATCGGGACTAGCGGGGGGTTGGAGCAGTTCTTC. The encoded protein is CAIGTSGGLEQFF. V is TRBV10-3 and J is TRBJ2-1; TRBD2 agrees at 15 bases. The CDR3 consists of 13 residues. Trimming took 8 bases from V and 10 from J; bases not matched to a gene: 3. Germline CDR1 and CDR2: ENHRY and SYGVKD.

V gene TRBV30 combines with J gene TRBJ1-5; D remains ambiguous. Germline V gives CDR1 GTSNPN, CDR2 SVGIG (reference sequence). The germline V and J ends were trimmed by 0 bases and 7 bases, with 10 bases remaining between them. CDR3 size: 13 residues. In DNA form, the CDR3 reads TGTGCCTGGAGTGTCGAGGGCCGACAGCCCCAGCATTTT. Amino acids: CAWSVEGRQPQHF.

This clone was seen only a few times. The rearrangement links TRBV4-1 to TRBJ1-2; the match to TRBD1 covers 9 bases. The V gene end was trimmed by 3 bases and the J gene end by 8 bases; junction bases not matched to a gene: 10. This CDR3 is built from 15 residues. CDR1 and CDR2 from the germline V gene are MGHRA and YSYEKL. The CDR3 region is CASSQPLRTGVGYTF. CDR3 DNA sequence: TGCGCCAGCAGCCAGCCCCTAAGGACAGGGGTGGGCTACACCTTC.

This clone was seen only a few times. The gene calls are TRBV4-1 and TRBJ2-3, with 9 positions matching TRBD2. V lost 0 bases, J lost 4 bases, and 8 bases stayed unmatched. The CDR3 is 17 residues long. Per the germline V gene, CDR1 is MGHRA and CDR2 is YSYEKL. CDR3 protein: CASSQDGRGGLSDTQYF. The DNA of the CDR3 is TGCGCCAGCAGCCAAGATGGGCGGGGGGGCCTCTCAGATACGCAGTATTTT.

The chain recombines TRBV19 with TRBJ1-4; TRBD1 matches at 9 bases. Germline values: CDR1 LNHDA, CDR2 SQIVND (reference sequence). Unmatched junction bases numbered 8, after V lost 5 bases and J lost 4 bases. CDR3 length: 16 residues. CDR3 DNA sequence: TGTGCCAGTAGTTGGACAGGGGAGTACGGTAATGAAAAACTGTTTTTT. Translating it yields CASSWTGEYGNEKLFF.

CDR3 sequence reads: CASSIPRGYGYTF. Here the CDR3 DNA reads TGTGCCAGTAGTATTCCTAGGGGGTATGGCTACACCTTC. V is TRBV19 and J is TRBJ1-2; perhaps TRBD1 as D (6 bases). The CDR3 has 13 amino acids. From germline, CDR1 is LNHDA and CDR2 SQIVND (reference sequence). Deletions cut 3 bases from V and 5 bases from J, with 10 bases between.

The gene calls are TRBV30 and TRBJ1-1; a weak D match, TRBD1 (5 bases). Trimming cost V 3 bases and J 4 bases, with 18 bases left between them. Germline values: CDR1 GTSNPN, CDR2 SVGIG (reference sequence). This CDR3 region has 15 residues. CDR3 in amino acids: CAWRLGGAETTEAFF. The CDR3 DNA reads TGTGCCTGGAGACTCGGAGGGGCAGAGACCACTGAAGCTTTCTTT.